The 20 T cell receptor beta chains given below trace back to one sample, sequenced in a study of cytomegalovirus exposure and HLA in healthy donors. Produced via immunoSEQ multiplex PCR; TCRdb's table is partial and in-frame only. This sample yields some 130,000 clones, of which 84% are seen a single time; around 1.4% belongs to the top ten. Sequencing was performed on PBMCs. Every receptor here comes from a woman aged 25 to 39 in good health and CMV-seronegative.

J is TRBJ1-1 and V is TRBV6-5; D might be TRBD1 (5 bases). The CDR3 has 13 amino acids. Per the germline V gene, CDR1 is MNHEY and CDR2 is SVGAGI. V was cut by 0 bases and J by 10 bases, with 12 bases left in between. Written as DNA, the CDR3 is TGTGCCAGCAGTTACTCGGGGGGAATCGGAGCTTTCTTT. Translation: CASSYSGGIGAFF.

The rearrangement uses TRBV4-2 and TRBJ1-1, with D perhaps matching TRBD1 (5 bases). The length of the CDR3 is 18 residues. V lost 0 bases, J lost 3 bases, and 20 bases lay in between. The germline V gene encodes CDR1 LGHNA and CDR2 YNFKEQ. CDR3 sequence reads: CASSQETAGGVKYTEAFF. Written as DNA, the CDR3 is TGTGCCAGCAGCCAAGAGACGGCTGGAGGGGTGAAGTACACTGAAGCTTTCTTT.

The chain links TRBV5-8 to TRBJ2-3; D gene ambiguous. The germline V gene has CDR1 SGHTS and CDR2 YDEGEE. The CDR3 is made up of 15 amino acids. Trimming removed 0 bases at V and 3 bases at J, with 11 bases between. The chain's CDR3 is CASSLGATFTDTQYF. Written as DNA, the CDR3 is TGTGCCAGCAGCTTGGGGGCCACCTTTACAGATACGCAGTATTTT.

DNA of the CDR3: TGTGCCAGCAGACGACTCCCGGGACAGGGACCTGAAAAACTGTTTTTT. Amino acids: CASRRLPGQGPEKLFF. J is TRBJ1-4 and V is TRBV6-6; TRBD1 aligns across 9 bases. From germline, CDR1 is MNHNY and CDR2 SVGAGI (reference sequence). The ends lost 6 bases at V and 7 bases at J; junction bases unmatched: 12. The length of the CDR3 is 16 residues.

This chain's CDR3 is CASNLGGGGPTNYGYTF. CDR3 DNA sequence: TGTGCCAGCAACCTGGGCGGAGGGGGCCCAACCAACTATGGCTACACCTTC. The chain couples TRBV2 to TRBJ1-2, with 7 positions matching TRBD1. V shed 7 bases, J shed 2 bases, and the junction held 16 bases outside the gene matches. CDR3 length equals 17 residues. Germline loops: CDR1 SNHLY, CDR2 FYNNEI.

This sequence joins TRBV5-1 and TRBJ2-3; D call uncertain. V gave up 2 bases and J gave up 4 bases, with 5 bases separating them. Per the germline V gene, CDR1 is SGHRS and CDR2 is YFSETQ. The CDR3 is 12 residues long. The CDR3 sequence: CASSFGSDTQYF. The DNA for the CDR3 is TGCGCCAGCAGCTTCGGGTCAGATACGCAGTATTTT.

The V call is TRBV5-1, the J call TRBJ1-1, with D perhaps matching TRBD1 (5 bases). The length of the CDR3 is 16 residues. The germline V gene has CDR1 SGHRS and CDR2 YFSETQ. V was trimmed by 4 bases and J by 3 bases, leaving 19 bases between them. CDR3 DNA: TGCGCCAGCAGCCCCGGACATCCCTCTGGGGACACTGAAGCTTTCTTT. Protein sequence: CASSPGHPSGDTEAFF.

V usage is TRBV5-1 and J usage is TRBJ2-1; D unclear. The CDR3 is 13 amino acids. The V end lost 0 bases, the J end lost 3 bases, and 4 bases lay between the germline ends. From germline, CDR1 is SGHRS and CDR2 YFSETQ. The CDR3 is CASSLAYYNEQFF. CDR3 nucleotides: TGCGCCAGCAGCTTGGCTTACTACAATGAGCAGTTCTTC.

In DNA, the CDR3 is TGTGCCAGCATAAGCTATAGCAATCAGCCCCAGCATTTT. It codes for CASISYSNQPQHF. This sequence joins TRBV6-1 and TRBJ1-5; D gene ambiguous. The CDR3 extends over 13 amino acids. Germline CDR1 is MNHNS and CDR2 is SASEGT. V lost 7 bases, J lost 0 bases, and 7 bases lay in between.

This clone was seen a handful of times. The rearrangement uses TRBV27 and TRBJ1-1; 7 positions match TRBD1. After removal of 5 bases from V and 5 bases from J, the junction contained 14 bases not matched to a gene. Germline CDR1 and CDR2: MNHEY and SMNVEV (reference sequence). CDR3 length: 16 residues. The CDR3 here is CASSQSSVQGRTEAFF. The CDR3 DNA follows: TGTGCCAGCAGTCAATCATCAGTACAGGGGAGAACTGAAGCTTTCTTT.

V is TRBV7-2 and J is TRBJ1-2; a weak D match, TRBD1 (6 bases). The CDR3 runs to 14 residues. The V end lost 4 bases, the J end lost 7 bases, and 16 bases lay between the germline ends. The germline V gene encodes CDR1 SGHTA and CDR2 FQGNSA. The CDR3 sequence: CASSSGGPLPGYTF. CDR3 sequence (DNA): TGTGCCAGCAGCTCCGGGGGGCCCCTTCCTGGCTACACCTTC.

This clone was seen only once. This sequence joins TRBV11-3 and TRBJ2-1, with D possibly matching TRBD1 (6 bases). The CDR3 totals 13 residues. Germline CDR1 SGHNT, CDR2 YENEEA. V was trimmed by 4 bases and J by 10 bases, leaving 14 bases between them. DNA of the CDR3: TGTGCCAGCAGCTCAGTACCCCAGGGGGAGCAGTTCTTC. Its translation: CASSSVPQGEQFF.

The gene calls are TRBV2 and TRBJ2-5, with D possibly being TRBD2 (6 bases). Germline CDR1 and CDR2: SNHLY and FYNNEI. The V gene lost 2 bases and the J gene lost 6 bases, with 10 bases spanning the gap. This CDR3 region has 13 residues. The CDR3 region has the DNA TGTGCCAGCAGTGAATTGGGGGGACAGACCCAGTACTTC. Encoded protein: CASSELGGQTQYF.

The chain joins TRBV5-1 to TRBJ1-1; 7 nucleotides align to TRBD1. The germline V gene has CDR1 SGHRS and CDR2 YFSETQ. V trimming: 1 base; J trimming: 4 bases; junction bases outside the gene matches: 4. There are 14 residues in the CDR3. The CDR3 DNA reads TGCGCCAGCAGCTTGACAGGGGCAATCACTGAAGCTTTCTTT. Translated: CASSLTGAITEAFF. The variable domain in full, with the rest retrieved from reference TRBV5-1 and TRBJ1-1, is KAGVTQTPRYLIKTRGQQVTLSCSPISGHRSVSWYQQTPGQGLQFLFEYFSETQRNKGNFPGRFSGRQFSNSRSEMNVSTLELGDSALYLCASSLTGAITEAFFGQGTRLTVV.

The chain carries TRBV19 and TRBJ1-5; D is undetermined. This CDR3 region has 14 residues. V lost 6 bases and J lost 2, with 11 bases in between. Germline V gene sequence: CDR1 LNHDA, CDR2 SQIVND (reference sequence). CDR3 sequence reads: CASRSRVGNQPQHF. In DNA, the CDR3 is TGTGCCAGTAGGTCTCGAGTTGGCAATCAGCCCCAGCATTTT.

V is TRBV2 and J is TRBJ2-3; possible D gene TRBD2, 5 bases. The CDR3 is 14 amino acids. CDR1 is SNHLY and CDR2 is FYNNEI in the germline V gene. Between the trimmed V and J ends, which lost 4 bases and 3 bases, there was a span of 11 bases. CDR3 in DNA: TGTGCCAGCAGTGTCCTTTGGGAGACAGATACGCAGTATTTT. Translation gives CASSVLWETDTQYF.

V is TRBV11-2 and J is TRBJ2-1; 9 nucleotides line up with TRBD2. V lost 5 bases to trimming and J lost 10 bases; unmatched junction nucleotides: 9. CDR1 and CDR2 (germline): SGHAT, FQNNGV. This CDR3 has 14 residues. The CDR3 DNA reads as TGTGCCAGCAGCCTACCGGTGCGGGGGGGGGAGCAGTTCTTC. Translating gives CASSLPVRGGEQFF.

V is TRBV6-4 and J is TRBJ1-5, with TRBD1 matching 9 bases. CDR1 is MRHNA, CDR2 SNTAGT, per germline. The trim removed 0 bases at V and 2 bases at J, leaving 11 bases unmatched. This CDR3 comprises 19 residues. The CDR3 sequence is CASSDSPRDREIGNQPQHF. The CDR3 region has the DNA TGTGCCAGCAGTGACTCGCCTAGGGACAGGGAGATCGGCAATCAGCCCCAGCATTTT.

The gene calls are TRBV15 and TRBJ1-3; 7 nucleotides agree with TRBD1. CDR3 size: 16 residues. Germline trimming cut 0 bases from V and 4 bases from J; bases unmatched to any gene: 6. Germline V gene sequence: CDR1 LNHNV, CDR2 YYDKDF (reference sequence). CDR3 sequence reads: CATSRDERGPGNTIYF. CDR3 bases: TGTGCCACCAGCAGAGATGAAAGGGGGCCAGGAAACACCATATATTTT.

The J gene is TRBJ2-3, the V gene TRBV4-3; 7 bases align to TRBD1. Germline loops: CDR1 LGHNA, CDR2 YSLEER. The CDR3 spans 16 residues. V gave up 0 bases and J gave up 4 bases; unmatched junction bases: 7. CDR3 sequence: CASSQDMETGADTQYF. CDR3 in DNA: TGCGCCAGCAGCCAAGATATGGAAACAGGGGCAGATACGCAGTATTTT.